This T cell receptor beta chain was captured by sequencing in a study of vaccination effects on CD4 cells after COVID-19. Findings and limits, study-wide: Just 1 of 255 vaccine-induced clones in healthy recipients was cross-reactive. In the study, convalescent patients were few, and early post-infection timepoints were absent.

The CDR3 extends over 15 amino acids. Germline-derived CDR1 and CDR2 are SGHVS and FQNEAQ. Deletions cut 1 base from V and 6 bases from J, with 14 bases between. Method: immunoSEQ multiplex PCR; TCRdb's copy keeps in-frame clones and lacks some. The sample holds tens of thousands of clones, about 80% seen once. For this clone: Its matching antigen is unknown.

Before sequencing took place, the ViraFEST assay used viral peptide pools to expand antigen-specific CD4+ T cells. Culture lasted 10 days before CD4+ T cell isolation. Vaccine recipients lacked prior SARS-CoV-2 infection and had negative nucleocapsid antibodies. Wells each received two million PBMC, cultured with 9 to 10 IU/ml IL-2 and roughly 9.3 ug/ml peptides. On days 3 and 7, fresh IL-2 medium replaced half the medium. The chain is built from TRBV7-8 and TRBJ2-3; weak D call: TRBD2 (7 bases). Specimen: CD4+ T cells from PBMCs cultured with SARS-CoV-2 spike peptides, collected before COVID-19 vaccination. This TCR came from a human donor who received a COVID-19 vaccine. The CDR3 loop reads CASSLGAGAGDTQYF. The CDR3 nucleotides read TGTGCCAGCAGCTTAGGCGCGGGGGCCGGGGATACGCAGTATTTT.